Many counts were recorded for the clone carrying this TCR beta chain. This specimen belongs to a study of regulatory T cells in long-lasting Graves disease. For TCR beta, libraries came from iRepertoire HTBI primers and Arm-PCR of CDR3 regions. TCRdb re-derived calls from the multiplex PCR reads in MiXCR, one entry per CDR3 protein. The sample consists of 200,000 to 300,000 distinct CDR3 sequences, roughly 21% of them appearing once. The CDR3 runs to 14 residues. With 1 base removed from V and 2 bases from J, the gap between germline ends came to 11 bases. Germline-derived CDR1 and CDR2 are DFQATT and SNEGSKA (reference sequence). As for time point: newly diagnosed GD, antithyroid drugs for less than 3 months. PBMC-derived RNA was used for the TCR library.

The sample was peripheral blood mononuclear cells (PBMCs), taken at new diagnosis, from a patient treated with antithyroid drugs. This receptor was identified in a female donor with Graves disease. V usage is TRBV20-1 and J usage is TRBJ2-5; the D is unclear. CDR3 sequence reads: CSARGGGKQETQYF. The CDR3 DNA is TGCAGTGCTAGAGGAGGCGGCAAGCAAGAGACCCAGTACTTC.